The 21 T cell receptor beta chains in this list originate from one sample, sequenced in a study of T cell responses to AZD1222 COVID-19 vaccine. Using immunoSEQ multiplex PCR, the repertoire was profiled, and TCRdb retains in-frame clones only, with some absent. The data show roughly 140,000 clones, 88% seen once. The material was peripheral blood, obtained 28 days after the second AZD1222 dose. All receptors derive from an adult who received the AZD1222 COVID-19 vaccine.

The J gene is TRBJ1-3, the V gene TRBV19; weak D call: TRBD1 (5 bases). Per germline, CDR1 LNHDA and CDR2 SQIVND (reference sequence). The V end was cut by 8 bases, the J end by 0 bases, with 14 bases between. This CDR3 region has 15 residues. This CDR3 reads CASGAWRDSGNTIYF. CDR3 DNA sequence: TGTGCCAGTGGGGCATGGAGGGACTCTGGAAACACCATATATTTT. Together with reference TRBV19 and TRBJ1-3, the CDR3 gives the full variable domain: DGGITQSPKYLFRKEGQNVTLSCEQNLNHDAMYWYRQDPGQGLRLIYYSQIVNDFQKGDIAEGYSVSREKKESFPLTVTSAQKNPTAFYLCASGAWRDSGNTIYFGEGSWLTVV.

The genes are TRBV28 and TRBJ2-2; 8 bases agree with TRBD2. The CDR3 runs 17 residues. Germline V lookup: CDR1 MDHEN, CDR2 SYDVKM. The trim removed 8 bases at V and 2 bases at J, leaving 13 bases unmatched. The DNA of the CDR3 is TGTGCCAGCCGACGGGCGGGGGGCGCGTATAACACCGGGGAGCTGTTTTTT. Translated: CASRRAGGAYNTGELFF.

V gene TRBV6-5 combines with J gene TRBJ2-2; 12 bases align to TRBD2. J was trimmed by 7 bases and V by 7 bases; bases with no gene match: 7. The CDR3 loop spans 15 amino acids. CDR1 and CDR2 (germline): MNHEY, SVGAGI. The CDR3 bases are TGTGCCAGCACTACTAGCGGGAGGTTGGTCGGGGAGCTGTTTTTT. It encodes CASTTSGRLVGELFF.

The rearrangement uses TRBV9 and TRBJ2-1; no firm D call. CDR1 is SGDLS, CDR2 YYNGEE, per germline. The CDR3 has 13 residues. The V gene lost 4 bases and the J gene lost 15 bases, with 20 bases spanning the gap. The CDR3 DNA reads TGTGCCAGCAGCCCCCACCCCGTGGGCCCCCGGTTCTTC. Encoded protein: CASSPHPVGPRFF.

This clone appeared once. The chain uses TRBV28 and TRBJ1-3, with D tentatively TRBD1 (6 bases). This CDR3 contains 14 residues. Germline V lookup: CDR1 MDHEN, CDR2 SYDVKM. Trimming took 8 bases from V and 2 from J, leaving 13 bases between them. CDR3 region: CASLHGGAGNTIYF. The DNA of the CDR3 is TGTGCCAGCTTACACGGGGGCGCTGGAAACACCATATATTTT.

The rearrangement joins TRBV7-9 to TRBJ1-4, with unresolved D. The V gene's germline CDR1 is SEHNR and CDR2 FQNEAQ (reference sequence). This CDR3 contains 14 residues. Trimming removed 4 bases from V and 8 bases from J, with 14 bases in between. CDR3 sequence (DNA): TGTGCCAGCAGCTCCCCTGAGTTGGGAGAAAAACTGTTTTTT. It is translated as CASSSPELGEKLFF.

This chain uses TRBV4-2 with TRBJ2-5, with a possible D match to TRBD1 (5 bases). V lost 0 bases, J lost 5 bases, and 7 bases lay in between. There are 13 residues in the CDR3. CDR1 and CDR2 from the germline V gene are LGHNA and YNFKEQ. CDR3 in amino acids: CASSQERGETQYF. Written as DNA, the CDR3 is TGTGCCAGCAGCCAAGAAAGGGGTGAGACCCAGTACTTC.

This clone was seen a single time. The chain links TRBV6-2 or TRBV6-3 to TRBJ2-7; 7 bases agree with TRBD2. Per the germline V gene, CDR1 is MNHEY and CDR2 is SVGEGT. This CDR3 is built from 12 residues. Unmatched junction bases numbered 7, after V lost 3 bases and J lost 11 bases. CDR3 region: CASSYASGEKYF. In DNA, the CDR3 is TGTGCCAGCAGTTATGCTAGCGGAGAGAAGTACTTC.

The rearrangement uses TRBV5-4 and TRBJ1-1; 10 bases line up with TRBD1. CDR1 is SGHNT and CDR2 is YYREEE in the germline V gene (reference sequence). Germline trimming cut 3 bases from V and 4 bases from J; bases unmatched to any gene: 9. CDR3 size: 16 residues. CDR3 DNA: TGTGCCAGCAGCTCGGGACAGGGGCCTATGAGCACTGAAGCTTTCTTT. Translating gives CASSSGQGPMSTEAFF.

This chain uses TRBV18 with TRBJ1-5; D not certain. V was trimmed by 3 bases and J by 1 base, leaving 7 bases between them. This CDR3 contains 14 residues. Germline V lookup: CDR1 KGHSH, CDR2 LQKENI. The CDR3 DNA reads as TGTGCCAGCTCACCTAGAAGGAGCAATCAGCCCCAGCATTTT. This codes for CASSPRRSNQPQHF.

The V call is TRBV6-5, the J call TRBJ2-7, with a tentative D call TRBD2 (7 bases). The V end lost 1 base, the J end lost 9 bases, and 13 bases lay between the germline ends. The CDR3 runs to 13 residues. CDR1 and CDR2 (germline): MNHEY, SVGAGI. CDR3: CASSYWRGGRQYF. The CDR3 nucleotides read TGTGCCAGCAGTTACTGGAGGGGGGGGAGGCAGTACTTC.

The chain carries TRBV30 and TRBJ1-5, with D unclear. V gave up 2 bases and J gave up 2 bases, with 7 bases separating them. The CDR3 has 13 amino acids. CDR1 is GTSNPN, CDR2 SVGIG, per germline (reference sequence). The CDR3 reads CAWSQVGNQPQHF. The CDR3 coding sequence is TGTGCCTGGAGTCAAGTCGGCAATCAGCCCCAGCATTTT.

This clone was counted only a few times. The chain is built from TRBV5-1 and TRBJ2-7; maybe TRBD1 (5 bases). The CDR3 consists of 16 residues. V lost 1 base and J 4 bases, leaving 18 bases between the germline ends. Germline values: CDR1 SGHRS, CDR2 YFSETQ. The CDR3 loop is CASSLTPSTESYEQYF. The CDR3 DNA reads TGCGCCAGCAGCTTGACCCCTTCGACAGAATCTTACGAGCAGTACTTC.

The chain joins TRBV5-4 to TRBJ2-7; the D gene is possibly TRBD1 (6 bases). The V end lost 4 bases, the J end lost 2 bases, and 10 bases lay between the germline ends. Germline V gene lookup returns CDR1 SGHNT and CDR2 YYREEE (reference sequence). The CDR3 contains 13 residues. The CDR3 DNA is TGTGCCAGCAGCCTCAGGGGCGCCTACGAGCAGTACTTC. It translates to CASSLRGAYEQYF.

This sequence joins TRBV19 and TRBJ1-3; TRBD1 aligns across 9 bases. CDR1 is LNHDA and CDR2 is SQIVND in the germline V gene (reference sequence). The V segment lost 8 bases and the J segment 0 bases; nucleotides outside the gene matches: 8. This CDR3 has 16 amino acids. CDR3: CASGRGTGLSGNTIYF. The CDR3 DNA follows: TGTGCCAGTGGCCGCGGGACAGGGCTCTCTGGAAACACCATATATTTT.

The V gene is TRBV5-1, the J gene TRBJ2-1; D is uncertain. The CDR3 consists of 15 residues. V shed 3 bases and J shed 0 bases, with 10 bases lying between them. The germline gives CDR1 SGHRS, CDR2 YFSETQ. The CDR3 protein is CASSSVRSSYNEQFF. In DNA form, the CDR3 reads TGCGCCAGCAGCTCGGTACGGTCCTCCTACAATGAGCAGTTCTTC.

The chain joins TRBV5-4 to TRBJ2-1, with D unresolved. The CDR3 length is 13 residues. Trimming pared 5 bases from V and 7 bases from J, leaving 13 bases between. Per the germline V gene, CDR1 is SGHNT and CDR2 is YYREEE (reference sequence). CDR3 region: CASSWTLENEQFF. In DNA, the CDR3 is TGTGCCAGCAGTTGGACCCTAGAGAATGAGCAGTTCTTC. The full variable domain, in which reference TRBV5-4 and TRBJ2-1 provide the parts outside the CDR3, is ETGVTQSPTHLIKTRGQQVTLRCSSQSGHNTVSWYQQALGQGPQFIFQYYREEENGRGNFPPRFSGLQFPNYSSELNVNALELDDSALYLCASSWTLENEQFFGPGTRLTVL.

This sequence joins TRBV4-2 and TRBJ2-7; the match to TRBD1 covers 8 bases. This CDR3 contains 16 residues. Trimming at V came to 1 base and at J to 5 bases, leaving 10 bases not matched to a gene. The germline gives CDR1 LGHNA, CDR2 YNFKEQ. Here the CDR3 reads CASSQAIDRGRNEQYF. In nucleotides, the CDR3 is TGTGCCAGCAGCCAAGCAATCGACAGGGGTAGGAACGAGCAGTACTTC.

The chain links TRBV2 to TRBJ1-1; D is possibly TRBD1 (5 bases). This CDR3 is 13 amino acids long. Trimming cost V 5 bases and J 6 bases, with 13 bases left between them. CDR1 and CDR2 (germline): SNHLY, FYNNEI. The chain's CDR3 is CASSRAGMAEAFF. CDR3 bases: TGTGCCAGCAGTAGAGCAGGGATGGCTGAAGCTTTCTTT. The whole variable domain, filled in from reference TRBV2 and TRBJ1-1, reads EPEVTQTPSHQVTQMGQEVILRCVPISNHLYFYWYRQILGQKVEFLVSFYNNEISEKSEIFDDQFSVERPDGSNFTLKIRSTKLEDSAMYFCASSRAGMAEAFFGQGTRLTVV.

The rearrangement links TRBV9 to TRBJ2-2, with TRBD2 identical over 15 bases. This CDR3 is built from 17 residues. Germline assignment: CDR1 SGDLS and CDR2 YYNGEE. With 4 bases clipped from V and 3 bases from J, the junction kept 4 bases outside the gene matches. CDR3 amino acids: CASSKGLAGGHTGELFF. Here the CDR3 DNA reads TGTGCCAGCAGCAAAGGACTAGCGGGGGGGCACACCGGGGAGCTGTTTTTT. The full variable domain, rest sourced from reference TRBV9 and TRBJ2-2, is DSGVTQTPKHLITATGQRVTLRCSPRSGDLSVYWYQQSLDQGLQFLIQYYNGEERAKGNILERFSAQQFPDLHSELNLSSLELGDSALYFCASSKGLAGGHTGELFFGEGSRLTVL.

CDR3 sequence (DNA): TGTGCCAGCAGCACGGGGGGGCTAGCGGGAGGATACTACAATGAGCAGTTCTTC. This gives the protein CASSTGGLAGGYYNEQFF. This sequence joins TRBV5-4 and TRBJ2-1, with TRBD2 matching over 11 bases. The junction had 12 bases not matched to a gene; V was cut back by 4 bases and J by 3 bases. The V gene's germline CDR1 is SGHNT and CDR2 YYREEE (reference sequence). The length of the CDR3 is 18 residues.